This passage covers 16 T cell receptor beta chains from one sample sequenced in a study of blood T cell repertoires in COVID-19. Using immunoSEQ multiplex PCR, the repertoire was profiled, and TCRdb retains in-frame clones only, with some absent. The table has about 320,000 clones, 85% to 95% seen once; the top ten hold approximately 4.1%. Sequencing used PBMCs or T cells enriched from blood (not recorded which). The receptors come from a young woman who had been exposed to COVID-19.

This rearrangement joins TRBV18 to TRBJ1-2; D not resolved. The germline V and J ends were trimmed by 3 bases and 3 bases, with 11 bases remaining between them. The CDR3 has 14 residues. Germline-derived CDR1 and CDR2 are KGHSH and LQKENI. This CDR3 is CASSPSQIYYGYTF. DNA for the CDR3: TGTGCCAGCTCACCCTCACAGATATACTATGGCTACACCTTC.

The chain has TRBV12-3 or TRBV12-4 and TRBJ1-1; TRBD1 is a possible D gene (5 bases). The CDR3 loop spans 13 amino acids. The germline V and J ends were trimmed by 5 bases and 0 bases, with 7 bases remaining between them. Written as DNA, the CDR3 is TGTGCCAGCAGTGAAGGGGTGAACACTGAAGCTTTCTTT. It is translated as CASSEGVNTEAFF.

V and J are TRBV5-6 and TRBJ1-1, with 7 bases aligning to TRBD1. Germline-derived CDR1 and CDR2 are SGHDT and YYEEEE. V dropped 6 bases and J dropped 1; count of bases not matched to a gene: 3. CDR3 size: 13 residues. This CDR3 reads CASTWTGNTEAFF. In nucleotides, the CDR3 is TGTGCCAGCACCTGGACAGGGAACACTGAAGCTTTCTTT.

The V and J genes are TRBV2 and TRBJ2-7, with 7 bases lining up with TRBD1. Losses at the gene ends were 4 bases for V and 6 bases for J; bases not matched to a gene: 12. Looked up from germline, CDR1 is SNHLY and CDR2 is FYNNEI. The CDR3 is 15 residues long. The CDR3 protein is CASSALTGFGREQYF. DNA for the CDR3: TGTGCCAGCAGTGCTTTGACAGGGTTTGGTCGCGAGCAGTACTTC.

There are a few counts of this clone. The chain links TRBV7-7 to TRBJ1-5; D may be TRBD1 (5 bases). Germline values: CDR1 SSHAT, CDR2 FNYEAQ (reference sequence). Trimming removed 2 bases from V and 2 bases from J, with 13 bases in between. This CDR3 has 16 residues. The CDR3: CASSLLGGLGNQPQHF. Here the CDR3 DNA reads TGTGCCAGCAGCTTATTGGGGGGGTTGGGCAATCAGCCCCAGCATTTT.

V is TRBV5-8 and J is TRBJ2-7; perhaps TRBD2 as D (5 bases). Germline V lookup: CDR1 SGHTS, CDR2 YDEGEE. The V and J ends lost 4 bases and 2 bases respectively, with 19 bases between them. The CDR3 sequence is 16 residues long. DNA for the CDR3: TGTGCCAGCAGCCTCTCCTCGGGGAAGCTAACCTACGAGCAGTACTTC. It encodes CASSLSSGKLTYEQYF. Full variable domain (rest looked up from reference TRBV5-8 and TRBJ2-7): EAGVTQSPTHLIKTRGQQATLRCSPISGHTSVYWYQQALGLGLQFLLWYDEGEERNRGNFPPRFSGRQFPNYSSELNVNALELEDSALYLCASSLSSGKLTYEQYFGPGTRLTVT.

This chain connects TRBV24-1 to TRBJ1-1; D perhaps matches TRBD1 (6 bases). V lost 8 bases, J lost 1 base, and 13 bases lay in between. The germline V gene encodes CDR1 KGHDR and CDR2 SFDVKD. CDR3 length equals 14 residues. CDR3 in DNA: TGTGCCACCATCCCAGGACAGACGAACACTGAAGCTTTCTTT. Encoded protein: CATIPGQTNTEAFF.

CDR3 sequence: CASSLLAGPETEQFF. The CDR3 nucleotides are TGCGCCAGCAGCTTACTAGCGGGGCCTGAGACTGAGCAGTTCTTC. The V gene is TRBV5-1, the J gene TRBJ2-1; 10 bases line up with TRBD2. This CDR3 comprises 15 residues. Trimming removed 2 bases from V and 9 bases from J; junction bases left unmatched: 8. The germline V gene encodes CDR1 SGHRS and CDR2 YFSETQ.

This chain connects TRBV24-1 to TRBJ1-5; no clear D. V was clipped by 2 bases and J by 4 bases, with 11 bases between them. Germline V gives CDR1 KGHDR, CDR2 SFDVKD. The CDR3 length is 15 residues. CDR3 sequence: CATSDSGRENQPQHF. In DNA, the CDR3 is TGTGCCACCAGTGATTCCGGGAGGGAAAATCAGCCCCAGCATTTT.

The table lists this clone with a count of one. CDR3 in DNA: TGTGCCAGCAGTTGGGGAGGGGGAGGCAATGAGCAGTTCTTC. Amino acid sequence: CASSWGGGGNEQFF. The chain couples TRBV6-5 to TRBJ2-1; D might be TRBD2 (7 bases). Trimming took off 4 bases at V and 6 bases at J, with 13 bases between the two ends. Germline lookup yields CDR1 MNHEY and CDR2 SVGAGI. The CDR3 runs 14 residues.

The chain is built from TRBV13 and TRBJ1-2, with D possibly being TRBD1 (5 bases). Between the trimmed V and J ends, which lost 3 bases and 1 base, there was a span of 24 bases. CDR3 length: 19 amino acids. Germline CDR1 is PRHDT and CDR2 is FYEKMQ (reference sequence). Written as DNA, the CDR3 is TGTGCCAGCAGCTTGGGGTCCCAGGGAATCAGACACGATAACTATGGCTACACCTTC. Translating gives CASSLGSQGIRHDNYGYTF. Full variable domain (missing parts from reference TRBV13 and TRBJ1-2): AAGVIQSPRHLIKEKRETATLKCYPIPRHDTVYWYQQGPGQDPQFLISFYEKMQSDKGSIPDRFSAQQFSDYHSELNMSSLELGDSALYFCASSLGSQGIRHDNYGYTFGSGTRLTVV.

The chain combines TRBV7-9 with TRBJ1-2; no clear D. Germline CDR1 is SEHNR and CDR2 is FQNEAQ (reference sequence). The CDR3 is 14 residues long. The ends were cut back, 4 bases at V and 7 bases at J, with 16 bases in the middle. The CDR3 loop reads CASSSSSSHGGYTF. CDR3 sequence (DNA): TGTGCCAGCAGCTCAAGCTCCTCCCACGGTGGCTACACCTTC.

The V gene is TRBV24-1, the J gene TRBJ2-5; 8 nucleotides match TRBD2. The V gene's germline CDR1 is KGHDR and CDR2 SFDVKD. The trim removed 4 bases at V and 5 bases at J, leaving 2 bases unmatched. The CDR3 has 13 residues. The CDR3 DNA follows: TGTGCCACCAGTGAGTCGGGGGGGGAGACCCAGTACTTC. Protein sequence: CATSESGGETQYF.

The chain is built from TRBV5-8 and TRBJ1-2; no firm D call. V lost 1 base to trimming and J lost 4 bases, with 8 bases between them. This CDR3 comprises 13 residues. Germline assignment: CDR1 SGHTS and CDR2 YDEGEE. The CDR3: CASSLPLPYGYTF. The CDR3 DNA reads TGTGCCAGCAGCTTGCCCCTCCCCTATGGCTACACCTTC. Full variable domain (outside the CDR3, taken from reference TRBV5-8 and TRBJ1-2): EAGVTQSPTHLIKTRGQQATLRCSPISGHTSVYWYQQALGLGLQFLLWYDEGEERNRGNFPPRFSGRQFPNYSSELNVNALELEDSALYLCASSLPLPYGYTFGSGTRLTVV.

V is TRBV10-1 and J is TRBJ2-2; 10 bases fit TRBD1. The germline gives CDR1 WNHNN, CDR2 SYGVQD (reference sequence). The CDR3 runs to 17 residues. J gave up 2 bases and V 6 bases, and 9 bases lay outside the gene matches. The CDR3 sequence: CASRPADRGLNTGELFF. The CDR3 DNA reads as TGCGCCAGCAGGCCGGCCGACAGGGGGCTTAACACCGGGGAGCTGTTTTTT.

The chain employs TRBV10-2 and TRBJ2-7; D possibly corresponds to TRBD2 (6 bases). CDR1 WSHSY and CDR2 SAAADI come from the germline V gene. V was clipped by 8 bases and J by 3 bases, with 23 bases between them. This CDR3 has 16 amino acids. In nucleotides, the CDR3 is TGCGCCAGCCGAGGAGGGGTCGGGGGACGAAGCTACGAGCAGTACTTC. Its translation is CASRGGVGGRSYEQYF.